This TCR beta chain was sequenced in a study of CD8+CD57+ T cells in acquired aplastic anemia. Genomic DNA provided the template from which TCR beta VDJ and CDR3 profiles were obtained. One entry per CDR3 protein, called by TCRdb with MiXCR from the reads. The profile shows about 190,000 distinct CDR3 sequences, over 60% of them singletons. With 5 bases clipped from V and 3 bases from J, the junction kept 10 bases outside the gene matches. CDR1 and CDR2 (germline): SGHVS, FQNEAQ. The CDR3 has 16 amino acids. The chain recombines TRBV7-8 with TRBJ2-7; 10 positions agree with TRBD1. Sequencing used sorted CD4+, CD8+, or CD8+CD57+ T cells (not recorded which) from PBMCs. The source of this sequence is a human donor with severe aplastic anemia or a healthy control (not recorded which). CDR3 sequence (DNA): TGTGCCAGCAGCGCCCCGGGACAGGGGCCATACTACGAGCAGTACTTC. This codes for CASSAPGQGPYYEQYF.